The clone carrying this T cell receptor beta chain was recorded at least ten times. These data originate in a study of breast tumors, draining lymph nodes, adjacent tissues. Trimming took 6 bases from V and 5 from J, leaving 11 bases between them. The germline V gene has CDR1 MNHNY and CDR2 SVGAGI (reference sequence). This CDR3 spans 13 amino acids. From the multiplex PCR reads, TCRdb called clonotypes with MiXCR, one entry per CDR3 protein. This repertoire shows approximately 250,000 distinct CDR3 sequences, under 40% found once; its top ten account for approximately 3.6%. Samples came from axillary lymph nodes draining the breast cancer.

Sequencing was performed on axillary lymph node tissue. This chain connects TRBV6-6 to TRBJ1-5; D unresolved. The receptor was derived from a female donor with breast cancer. Some clones in this sample may be carry-over from other donors' samples. CDR3 in DNA: TGTGCCAGCAGCGACGACACCGATCAGCCCCAGCATTTT. Translation: CASSDDTDQPQHF.